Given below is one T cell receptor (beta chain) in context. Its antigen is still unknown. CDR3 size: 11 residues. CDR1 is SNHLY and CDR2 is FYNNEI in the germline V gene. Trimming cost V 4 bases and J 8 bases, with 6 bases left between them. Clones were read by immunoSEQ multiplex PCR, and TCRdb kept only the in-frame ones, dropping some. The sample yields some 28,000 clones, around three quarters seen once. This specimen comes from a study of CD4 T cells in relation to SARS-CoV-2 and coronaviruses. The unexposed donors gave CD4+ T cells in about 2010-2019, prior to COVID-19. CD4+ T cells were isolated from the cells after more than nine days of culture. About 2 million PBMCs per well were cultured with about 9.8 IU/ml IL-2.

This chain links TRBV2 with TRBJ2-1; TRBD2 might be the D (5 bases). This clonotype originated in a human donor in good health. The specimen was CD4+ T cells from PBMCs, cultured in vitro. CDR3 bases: TGTGCCAGCAGTGGGCGGGATGAGCAGTTCTTC. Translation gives CASSGRDEQFF.